These 22 T cell receptor beta chains share one sample of origin, sequenced in a study of Graves' ophthalmopathy and Graves' hyperthyroidism. RNA transcripts provided the template for amplifying TCR beta CDR3 regions. The first-round RT-PCR employed HTBI primers together with the Qiagen OneStep RT-PCR kit. A multiplex PCR was then performed as the second round. In TCRdb, the multiplex PCR reads were re-called with MiXCR into one record per CDR3 protein. The table shows about 620,000 distinct CDR3 sequences, with 20% to 25% occurring only once. The specimen sequenced was peripheral blood. Every receptor here comes from a young woman with stable Graves' hyperthyroidism. Some clones in this sample may be carry-over from other donors' samples.

This clonotype has ten or more counts. The genes are TRBV7-8 and TRBJ1-1; no firm D call. V was pared by 6 bases and J by 1 base, with 9 bases between. This CDR3 is 13 amino acids long. Germline CDR1 and CDR2: SGHVS and FQNEAQ. The CDR3 coding sequence is TGTGCCAGCAGTCGGACGGAGAACACTGAAGCTTTCTTT. Amino acid sequence: CASSRTENTEAFF.

This clonotype was recorded many times. CDR3: CSASSYRDRGGWSNQPQHF. CDR3 coding DNA: TGCAGTGCCTCTTCCTACCGGGACAGGGGTGGTTGGAGCAATCAGCCCCAGCATTTT. This chain uses TRBV20-1 with TRBJ1-5, with TRBD1 matching over 10 bases. The CDR3 has 19 residues. The V gene's germline CDR1 is DFQATT and CDR2 SNEGSKA (reference sequence). V lost 6 bases, J lost 1 base, and 18 bases stayed unmatched.

This clonotype has ten or more counts. The J gene is TRBJ1-5, the V gene TRBV6-5; D possibly corresponds to TRBD1 (5 bases). Trimming took 4 bases from V and 10 from J, leaving 14 bases between them. Looked up from germline, CDR1 is MNHEY and CDR2 is SVGAGI. The CDR3 is made up of 13 amino acids. The CDR3 is CASSWGLTGPQHF. The CDR3 bases are TGTGCCAGCAGTTGGGGCCTAACAGGTCCCCAGCATTTT.

This clonotype was counted ten times or more. The rearrangement joins TRBV12-3 or TRBV12-4 to TRBJ2-5; 8 nucleotides line up with TRBD2. The CDR3 length is 14 residues. Germline trimming cut 5 bases from V and 1 base from J; bases unmatched to any gene: 3. As DNA, the CDR3 is TGTGCCAGCAGTAGAGCGGGGGTCCAAGAGACCCAGTACTTC. Translation gives CASSRAGVQETQYF.

This clonotype was counted at least ten times. V and J are TRBV9 and TRBJ1-1, with D tentatively TRBD1 (6 bases). The CDR3 sequence is 15 residues long. Trimming pared 4 bases from V and 5 bases from J, leaving 18 bases between. Germline CDR1 reads SGDLS; CDR2 reads YYNGEE. The CDR3 here is CASSLLGSQGTEAFF. CDR3 bases: TGTGCCAGCAGCCTTCTAGGGAGTCAGGGGACTGAAGCTTTCTTT.

This clonotype was counted at least ten times. This chain joins TRBV2 and TRBJ2-7; the match to TRBD2 covers 13 bases. Trimming removed 6 bases from V and 4 bases from J; junction bases left unmatched: 6. CDR1 is SNHLY, CDR2 FYNNEI, per germline. The CDR3 extends over 15 amino acids. In DNA, the CDR3 is TGTGCCAGCAGCCGGCCGGGACTAGCGGGATACGAGCAGTACTTC. It codes for CASSRPGLAGYEQYF.

Ten or more counts support this clonotype. V is TRBV10-3 and J is TRBJ1-1; no firm D call. V gave up 5 bases and J gave up 1 base, with 11 bases separating them. This CDR3 comprises 14 residues. Germline V CDR1 and CDR2: ENHRY, SYGVKD. CDR3 DNA sequence: TGTGCCATCAGTCCGGCCCCGGGGAACACTGAAGCTTTCTTT. Amino acid sequence: CAISPAPGNTEAFF.

This clonotype was observed many times. The chain recombines TRBV28 with TRBJ2-5; 8 bases match TRBD2. The CDR3 runs 14 residues. Losses at the gene ends were 5 bases for V and 1 base for J; bases not matched to a gene: 3. Germline CDR1 is MDHEN and CDR2 is SYDVKM. The CDR3 spells CASSVAGLQETQYF. The CDR3 bases are TGTGCCAGCAGTGTAGCGGGACTCCAAGAGACCCAGTACTTC.

This clonotype was counted only a few times. This chain links TRBV20-1 with TRBJ2-7, with D perhaps TRBD2 (6 bases). CDR3 length equals 14 residues. Germline CDR1 DFQATT, CDR2 SNEGSKA (reference sequence). Trimming took off 6 bases at V and 4 bases at J, with 19 bases between the two ends. CDR3 sequence (DNA): TGCAGTGCGTGGAGCTCTAGCGTACTGTACGAGCAGTACTTC. Protein: CSAWSSSVLYEQYF.

Notes on this clonotype: Mismatch with germline at one junction end may stem from a read error. The V call is TRBV13, the J call TRBJ1-1; no reliable D call. Germline CDR1 is PRHDT and CDR2 is FYEKMQ (reference sequence). The CDR3 consists of 14 residues. The chain's CDR3 is CASSPLVRNTEACF. CDR3 nucleotide sequence: TGTGCCAGCAGCCCATTGGTTCGGAACACTGAAGCTTGCTTT.

There are many counts of this clonotype. The chain uses TRBV6-1 and TRBJ2-5, with a possible D match to TRBD1 (6 bases). Germline V gene lookup returns CDR1 MNHNS and CDR2 SASEGT. The CDR3 runs to 13 residues. The V and J ends lost 6 bases and 4 bases respectively, with 12 bases between them. For the CDR3, the DNA is TGTGCCAGCAGGGCGGACAGTCTAGAGACCCAGTACTTC. Protein: CASRADSLETQYF.

There are a few counts of this clonotype. The V and J genes are TRBV6-1 and TRBJ1-1; D may be TRBD1 (6 bases). Trimming cost V 4 bases and J 10 bases, with 13 bases left between them. This CDR3 is built from 12 residues. Germline values: CDR1 MNHNS, CDR2 SASEGT. CDR3 nucleotides: TGTGCCAGCAGTGGCCCCGGGGGGGCAGCTTTCTTT. Translating gives CASSGPGGAAFF.

The chain is built from TRBV20-1 and TRBJ2-5, with D tentatively TRBD2 (5 bases). The ends were cut back, 1 base at V and 1 base at J, with 13 bases in the middle. CDR3 size: 15 residues. Germline-derived CDR1 and CDR2 are DFQATT and SNEGSKA (reference sequence). The CDR3: CSARGGYGSQETQYF. The CDR3 DNA reads as TGCAGTGCTAGAGGAGGGTACGGTTCCCAAGAGACCCAGTACTTC.

This clonotype was seen many times. This rearrangement joins TRBV24-1 to TRBJ1-1; 8 bases match TRBD1. V lost 5 bases to trimming and J lost 5 bases; unmatched junction nucleotides: 3. Looked up from germline, CDR1 is KGHDR and CDR2 is SFDVKD. The CDR3 spans 13 residues. This CDR3 is CATSGQGATEAFF. The CDR3 DNA reads as TGTGCCACCAGTGGTCAGGGGGCGACTGAAGCTTTCTTT.

A word on this clonotype: With a much larger clone just one base away, this may be a read error. The chain employs TRBV6-2 or TRBV6-3 and TRBJ2-2; the match to TRBD2 covers 9 bases. This CDR3 has 17 residues. V shed 2 bases and J 5 bases; nucleotides not matched to a gene: 9. Per germline, CDR1 MNHEY and CDR2 SVGEGT. The CDR3 is CASSYAFSGGKTGELFF. Written as DNA, the CDR3 is TGTGCCAGCAGTTACGCCTTTAGCGGGGGAAAGACCGGGGAGCTGTTTTTT.

Many counts were recorded for this clonotype. The V call is TRBV20-1, the J call TRBJ1-6, with TRBD1 identical over 8 bases. The V gene end was trimmed by 5 bases and the J gene end by 0 bases; junction bases not matched to a gene: 12. CDR1 is DFQATT and CDR2 is SNEGSKA in the germline V gene (reference sequence). The CDR3 totals 18 residues. Written as DNA, the CDR3 is TGCAGTGCTGAACAAGGACAGGGTTACAGCTCCTATAATTCACCCCTCCACTTT. Encoded protein: CSAEQGQGYSSYNSPLHF.

This clonotype was picked up many times. The rearrangement uses TRBV14 and TRBJ1-2; D is uncertain. With 0 bases removed from V and 4 bases from J, the gap between germline ends came to 12 bases. Germline lookup yields CDR1 SGHDN and CDR2 FVKESK. The CDR3 length is 15 residues. The CDR3 DNA is TGTGCCAGCAGCCAAGATATGGGATTTTCCTATGGCTACACCTTC. It translates to CASSQDMGFSYGYTF.

In this sample, this clonotype turned up many times. This chain joins TRBV2 and TRBJ1-6; 7 bases match TRBD1. The length of the CDR3 is 15 residues. V was pared by 6 bases and J by 9 bases, with 11 bases of the junction left unmatched. Germline V gives CDR1 SNHLY, CDR2 FYNNEI. The CDR3 sequence: CASRVRGSDTSPLHF. CDR3 sequence (DNA): TGTGCCAGCAGGGTCAGGGGGTCGGATACTTCACCCCTCCACTTT.

This clonotype has ten or more counts. This sequence joins TRBV24-1 and TRBJ1-2; D is ambiguous. Germline values: CDR1 KGHDR, CDR2 SFDVKD. Deletions cut 0 bases from V and 2 bases from J, with 6 bases between. The CDR3 is 14 amino acids. CDR3 bases: TGTGCCACCAGTGATTTGGACGGGAACTATGGCTACACCTTC. It specifies CATSDLDGNYGYTF.

This clonotype was picked up a small number of times. J is TRBJ2-7 and V is TRBV5-1, with D perhaps matching TRBD1 (6 bases). Trimming stripped 4 bases from V and 4 bases from J, with 21 bases between. This CDR3 comprises 16 residues. CDR1 is SGHRS and CDR2 is YFSETQ in the germline V gene. The CDR3 nucleotides are TGCGCCAGCAGCACCGACCTAGGCAGGGGTACGTACGAGCAGTACTTC. Translated: CASSTDLGRGTYEQYF.

In this sample, this clonotype turned up a few times. One end of the junction is discordant with germline, which a read error may explain. The V call is TRBV20-1, the J call TRBJ2-2; D possibly corresponds to TRBD2 (7 bases). Germline CDR1 reads DFQATT; CDR2 reads SNEGSKA (reference sequence). This CDR3 region has 12 residues. In DNA form, the CDR3 reads TGCAGTTCTGAGGGGGGGACCGTGGAGCTGTTTTTT. Residues: CSSEGGTVELFF.

The table lists this clonotype with many counts. The chain carries TRBV6-2 or TRBV6-3 and TRBJ1-6; D is undetermined. Trimming pared 2 bases from V and 7 bases from J, leaving 21 bases between. CDR3 size: 18 residues. The germline gives CDR1 MNHEY, CDR2 SVGEGT. The CDR3 here is CASSYVDRVLNENSPLHF. The CDR3 nucleotides read TGTGCCAGCAGTTACGTTGACCGGGTTCTGAACGAAAATTCACCCCTCCACTTT.